The source of this T cell receptor beta chain is a study of PD-L1 blockade in urothelial cancer. Turning to the study itself: Every 3 weeks, patients received intravenous atezolizumab 1,200 mg, beginning 2014. Samples of blood were analyzed 3 weeks (second dose) and 6 weeks after treatment start.

Using immunoSEQ multiplex PCR, the repertoire was profiled, and TCRdb retains in-frame clones only, with some absent. The table shows 95,000 to 130,000 clones, with about 89% occurring only once. Time point noted: peripheral blood 6 weeks after treatment start. This CDR3 spans 17 amino acids. Trimming at V came to 4 bases and at J to 0 bases, leaving 4 bases not matched to a gene. Germline values: CDR1 SGHTA, CDR2 FQGNSA. The clonotype comes from a man in his 60s with urothelial cancer. Sequencing was performed on PBMCs, taken around atezolizumab (anti-PD-L1) treatment. The V call is TRBV7-2, the J call TRBJ2-7; 15 nucleotides line up with TRBD2. The CDR3 DNA reads as TGTGCCAGCAGCTGGACTAGCGGGGGGGTAGACTCCTACGAGCAGTACTTC. It codes for CASSWTSGGVDSYEQYF.